This T cell receptor beta chain was observed in a study of blood T cell repertoires in COVID-19. Libraries were prepared by immunoSEQ multiplex PCR; TCRdb keeps only in-frame clonotypes and omits some of them. Of under 150,000 clones detected, about 82% appear once; the ten largest clones hold about 3%. The receptor was derived from a woman between 40 and 50 years old with active or convalescent COVID-19. Sequencing was carried out using peripheral blood.

The DNA of the CDR3 is TGCGCCAGCAGGGAAGGGACAGGGACAGCTAATGAAAAACTGTTTTTT. Protein sequence: CASREGTGTANEKLFF. The chain joins TRBV5-1 to TRBJ1-4; 9 bases are a match to TRBD1. Germline assignment: CDR1 SGHRS and CDR2 YFSETQ. The trim removed 5 bases at V and 3 bases at J, leaving 8 bases unmatched. The CDR3 extends over 16 amino acids. Based on the CDR3 plus reference TRBV5-1 and TRBJ1-4, the full variable domain is KAGVTQTPRYLIKTRGQQVTLSCSPISGHRSVSWYQQTPGQGLQFLFEYFSETQRNKGNFPGRFSGRQFSNSRSEMNVSTLELGDSALYLCASREGTGTANEKLFFGSGTQLSVL.